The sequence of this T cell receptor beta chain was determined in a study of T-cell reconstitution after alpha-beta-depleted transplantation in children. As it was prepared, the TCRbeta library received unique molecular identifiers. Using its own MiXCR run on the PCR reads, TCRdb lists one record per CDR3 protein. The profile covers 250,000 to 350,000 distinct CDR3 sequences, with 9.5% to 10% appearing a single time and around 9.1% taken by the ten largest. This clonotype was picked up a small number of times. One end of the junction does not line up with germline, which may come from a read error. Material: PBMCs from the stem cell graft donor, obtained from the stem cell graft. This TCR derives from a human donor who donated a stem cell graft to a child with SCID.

DNA for the CDR3: TGTGCCAGCAGTGGAGTCAGGGGCGCTGAGGCTTTCTTT. It is translated as CASSGVRGAEAFF. V usage is TRBV6-1 and J usage is TRBJ1-1; TRBD1 is a possible D gene (6 bases). CDR1 is MNHNS, CDR2 SASEGT, per germline. The length of the CDR3 is 13 residues.